Listed below are T cell receptor beta chains from one sample, sequenced in a study of technical replicates of blood from several donors. The method was immunoSEQ multiplex PCR; TCRdb's version includes in-frame clones alone and lacks a portion of them. The data show about 73,000 clones, 93% seen once. What was sequenced was T cells isolated from PBMCs. These receptors were taken from a human donor in good health. The CDR3 runs from the conserved cysteine through the conserved F or W. D genes are given only for firm matches. Clone size is given for some rows only: seen once, a few or many times, or a class if the clone is expanded.

V gene	D gene	J gene	clone size	CDR3 DNA	CDR3 protein
TRBV29-1	NA	TRBJ2-7	NA	TGCAGCGCTATACTAGGTTTAGAGCAGTACTTC	CSAILGLEQYF
TRBV10-3	TRBD1	TRBJ2-3	NA	TGTGCCATCAGTCCCGGACAGGGCCCAGATACGCAGTATTTT	CAISPGQGPDTQYF
TRBV7-9	TRBD2	TRBJ2-2	NA	TGTGCCAGCAGCTCGAGACTAGCTTGGACCGGGGAGCTGTTTTTT	CASSSRLAWTGELFF
TRBV5-1	TRBD1	TRBJ2-4	NA	TGCGCCAGCAGCTTCCGACAGGGTCAAACCAAAAACATTCAGTACTTC	CASSFRQGQTKNIQYF
TRBV7-2	NA	TRBJ2-7	once	TGTGCCAGCAGCTCTGCAGACCGAGGCACCACCTACGAGCAGTACTTC	CASSSADRGTTYEQYF
TRBV19	NA	TRBJ1-5	NA	TGTGCCAGTAGTACAGGCTATCCTGTTAATCAGCCCCAGCATTTT	CASSTGYPVNQPQHF
TRBV6-1	TRBD2	TRBJ2-5	NA	TGTGCCAGCAGAAAAAGCGGGAGCCAAGAGACCCAGTACTTC	CASRKSGSQETQYF
TRBV19	NA	TRBJ1-3	NA	TGTGCCAGTACCTCCTGGGGCACAGGGATCGGAAACACCATATATTTT	CASTSWGTGIGNTIYF
TRBV4-1	NA	TRBJ1-2	once	TGCGCCAGCAGCCAAGATCCTGAGGCAGGGAGGAACTATGGCTACACCTTC	CASSQDPEAGRNYGYTF
TRBV28	NA	TRBJ2-5	once	TGTGCCACTTCGACATTTCAAGAGACCCAGTACTTC	CATSTFQETQYF
TRBV18	TRBD1	TRBJ2-1	NA	TGTGCCAGCTCACCCCTCAGGGGGCGTGATGAGCAGTTCTTC	CASSPLRGRDEQFF
TRBV4-2	NA	TRBJ1-2	NA	TGTGCCAGCAGCCAAACAGGGTCCTATGGCTACACCTTC	CASSQTGSYGYTF
TRBV6-5	TRBD1	TRBJ1-1	once	TGTGCCAGCAGTTACCGACAGGGGGAGGCTGAAGCTTTCTTT	CASSYRQGEAEAFF
TRBV6-5	NA	TRBJ2-3	NA	TGTGCCAGCAGTTACTCTCTCGAGCCAGATACGCAGTATTTT	CASSYSLEPDTQYF
TRBV11-2	TRBD2	TRBJ2-7	NA	TGTGCCAGCAGCTCTACTAGCGGGAGAGTCGAGGGGGTTTCCTACGAGCAGTACTTC	CASSSTSGRVEGVSYEQYF
TRBV7-9	NA	TRBJ1-2	NA	TGTGCCAGCAGCGCGTATGGCTACACCTTC	CASSAYGYTF
TRBV5-1	NA	TRBJ2-2	NA	TGCGCCAGCAGCCAACGGGTAGCCGGGGAGCTGTTTTTT	CASSQRVAGELFF
TRBV9	NA	TRBJ2-1	once	TGTGCCAGCAGCGTAGGTCTAGGTCGGGGCAATGAGCAGTTCTTC	CASSVGLGRGNEQFF
TRBV15	NA	TRBJ1-1	NA	TGTGCCACCAGTACCACCTTACAGGGTGGGGGGGGTTTCTTT	CATSTTLQGGGGFF
TRBV19	NA	TRBJ2-7	NA	TGTGCCAGTAGTACCCTTCACAGGGTTAATTACGAGCAGTACTTC	CASSTLHRVNYEQYF
TRBV11-2	TRBD2	TRBJ2-1	NA	TGTGCCAGCAGCTTAACAGGACTAGCGGGAGGCAATGAGCAGTTCTTC	CASSLTGLAGGNEQFF
TRBV13	NA	TRBJ2-2	once	TGTGCCAGCAGCCCGACGACAGGGAACACCGGGGAGCTGTTTTTT	CASSPTTGNTGELFF
TRBV7-9	TRBD2	TRBJ2-3	once	TGTGCCAGCAGCCGAGTCGGACTAGCGGGAGTTAGGCTAGATACGCAGTATTTT	CASSRVGLAGVRLDTQYF
TRBV6-6	TRBD2	TRBJ2-1	NA	TGTGCCAGCAGTTCTACTAGCGGTTACAATGAGCAGTTCTTC	CASSSTSGYNEQFF
TRBV5-1	NA	TRBJ1-1	NA	TGCGCCAGCAGCTTGGTGCCTTTTGGAGGGGAGACTGAAGCTTTCTTT	CASSLVPFGGETEAFF
TRBV29-1	TRBD1	TRBJ2-5	NA	TGCAGCGTGGGACAGGGGTCCTTAGAGACCCAGTACTTC	CSVGQGSLETQYF
TRBV10-1	NA	TRBJ2-5	NA	TGCGCCAGGGACAGACTTAGGTACCAAGAGACCCAGTACTTC	CARDRLRYQETQYF
TRBV2	NA	TRBJ1-5	few	TGTGCCAGCAGTCAACAGAATCAGCCCCAGCATTTT	CASSQQNQPQHF
TRBV7-9	TRBD1	TRBJ1-4	NA	TGTGCCAGCAGCTCGGGACAGGGGGTTGAAAAACTGTTTTTT	CASSSGQGVEKLFF
TRBV5-4	NA	TRBJ2-2	NA	TGTGCCAGCAGCTTACAGGGGAACACCGGGGAGCTGTTTTTT	CASSLQGNTGELFF
TRBV7-9	NA	TRBJ1-2	NA	TGTGCCAGCAGCTTTTGGACGACTAGACCGTATGGCTACACCTTC	CASSFWTTRPYGYTF
TRBV10-1	NA	TRBJ1-4	few	TGCGCCAGCAGTGAGTACCAGGGCCCATCTAATGAAAAACTGTTTTTT	CASSEYQGPSNEKLFF
TRBV2	NA	TRBJ1-1	NA	TGTGCCAGCTCCGAGGAAGGGAACACTGAAGCTTTCTTT	CASSEEGNTEAFF
TRBV7-6	NA	TRBJ1-2	NA	TGTGCCAGCAGCCCCTCGTCGGACCGGGGCTATGGCTACACCTTC	CASSPSSDRGYGYTF
TRBV2	NA	TRBJ2-7	NA	TGTGCCAGCAGCCCCCGGGGGTCCTACGAGCAGTACTTC	CASSPRGSYEQYF
TRBV6-5	TRBD2	TRBJ2-3	NA	TGTGCCAGCAGGGCCTCTAGCGGGAGAAGGAATACGCAGTATTTT	CASRASSGRRNTQYF